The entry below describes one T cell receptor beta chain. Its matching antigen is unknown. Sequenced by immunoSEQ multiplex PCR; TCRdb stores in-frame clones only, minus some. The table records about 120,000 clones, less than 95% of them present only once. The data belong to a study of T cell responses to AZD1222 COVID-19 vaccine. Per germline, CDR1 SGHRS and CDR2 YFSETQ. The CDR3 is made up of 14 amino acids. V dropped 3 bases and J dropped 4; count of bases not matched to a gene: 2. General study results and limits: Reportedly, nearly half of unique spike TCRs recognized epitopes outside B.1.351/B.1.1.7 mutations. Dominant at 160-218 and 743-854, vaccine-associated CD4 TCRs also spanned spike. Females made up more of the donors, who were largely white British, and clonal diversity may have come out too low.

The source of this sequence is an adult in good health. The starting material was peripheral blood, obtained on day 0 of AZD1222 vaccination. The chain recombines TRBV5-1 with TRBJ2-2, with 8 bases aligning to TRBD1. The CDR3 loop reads CASSSGQGTGELFF. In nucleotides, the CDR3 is TGCGCCAGCAGCTCCGGACAGGGCACCGGGGAGCTGTTTTTT.